The text below deals with one TCR beta chain. Possible read error: a much larger clone is one base away. TCRdb independently ran MiXCR on the reads; one entry per CDR3 protein. The data hold 200,000 to 300,000 distinct CDR3 sequences, with 29% observed a single time. This entry comes from a study of kidney transplant recipient with SARS-CoV-2 infection. This CDR3 region has 13 residues. Trimming left V 6 bases short and J 6 bases short, with 17 bases between. Germline V CDR1 and CDR2: SQVTM, ANQGSEA. The source is a male patient aged 25 to 39 who had COVID-19 and was a kidney transplant recipient. Some of the T cells may derive from the graft donor. This chain uses TRBV29-1 with TRBJ1-1; D is possibly TRBD1 (5 bases). The sample consisted of a blood sample, taken at baseline and on approximately day 120 from a kidney transplant recipient. The DNA for the CDR3 is TGCAGCGTATGGGGACGGCAAAACGCTGAAGCTTTCTTT. This gives the protein CSVWGRQNAEAFF.